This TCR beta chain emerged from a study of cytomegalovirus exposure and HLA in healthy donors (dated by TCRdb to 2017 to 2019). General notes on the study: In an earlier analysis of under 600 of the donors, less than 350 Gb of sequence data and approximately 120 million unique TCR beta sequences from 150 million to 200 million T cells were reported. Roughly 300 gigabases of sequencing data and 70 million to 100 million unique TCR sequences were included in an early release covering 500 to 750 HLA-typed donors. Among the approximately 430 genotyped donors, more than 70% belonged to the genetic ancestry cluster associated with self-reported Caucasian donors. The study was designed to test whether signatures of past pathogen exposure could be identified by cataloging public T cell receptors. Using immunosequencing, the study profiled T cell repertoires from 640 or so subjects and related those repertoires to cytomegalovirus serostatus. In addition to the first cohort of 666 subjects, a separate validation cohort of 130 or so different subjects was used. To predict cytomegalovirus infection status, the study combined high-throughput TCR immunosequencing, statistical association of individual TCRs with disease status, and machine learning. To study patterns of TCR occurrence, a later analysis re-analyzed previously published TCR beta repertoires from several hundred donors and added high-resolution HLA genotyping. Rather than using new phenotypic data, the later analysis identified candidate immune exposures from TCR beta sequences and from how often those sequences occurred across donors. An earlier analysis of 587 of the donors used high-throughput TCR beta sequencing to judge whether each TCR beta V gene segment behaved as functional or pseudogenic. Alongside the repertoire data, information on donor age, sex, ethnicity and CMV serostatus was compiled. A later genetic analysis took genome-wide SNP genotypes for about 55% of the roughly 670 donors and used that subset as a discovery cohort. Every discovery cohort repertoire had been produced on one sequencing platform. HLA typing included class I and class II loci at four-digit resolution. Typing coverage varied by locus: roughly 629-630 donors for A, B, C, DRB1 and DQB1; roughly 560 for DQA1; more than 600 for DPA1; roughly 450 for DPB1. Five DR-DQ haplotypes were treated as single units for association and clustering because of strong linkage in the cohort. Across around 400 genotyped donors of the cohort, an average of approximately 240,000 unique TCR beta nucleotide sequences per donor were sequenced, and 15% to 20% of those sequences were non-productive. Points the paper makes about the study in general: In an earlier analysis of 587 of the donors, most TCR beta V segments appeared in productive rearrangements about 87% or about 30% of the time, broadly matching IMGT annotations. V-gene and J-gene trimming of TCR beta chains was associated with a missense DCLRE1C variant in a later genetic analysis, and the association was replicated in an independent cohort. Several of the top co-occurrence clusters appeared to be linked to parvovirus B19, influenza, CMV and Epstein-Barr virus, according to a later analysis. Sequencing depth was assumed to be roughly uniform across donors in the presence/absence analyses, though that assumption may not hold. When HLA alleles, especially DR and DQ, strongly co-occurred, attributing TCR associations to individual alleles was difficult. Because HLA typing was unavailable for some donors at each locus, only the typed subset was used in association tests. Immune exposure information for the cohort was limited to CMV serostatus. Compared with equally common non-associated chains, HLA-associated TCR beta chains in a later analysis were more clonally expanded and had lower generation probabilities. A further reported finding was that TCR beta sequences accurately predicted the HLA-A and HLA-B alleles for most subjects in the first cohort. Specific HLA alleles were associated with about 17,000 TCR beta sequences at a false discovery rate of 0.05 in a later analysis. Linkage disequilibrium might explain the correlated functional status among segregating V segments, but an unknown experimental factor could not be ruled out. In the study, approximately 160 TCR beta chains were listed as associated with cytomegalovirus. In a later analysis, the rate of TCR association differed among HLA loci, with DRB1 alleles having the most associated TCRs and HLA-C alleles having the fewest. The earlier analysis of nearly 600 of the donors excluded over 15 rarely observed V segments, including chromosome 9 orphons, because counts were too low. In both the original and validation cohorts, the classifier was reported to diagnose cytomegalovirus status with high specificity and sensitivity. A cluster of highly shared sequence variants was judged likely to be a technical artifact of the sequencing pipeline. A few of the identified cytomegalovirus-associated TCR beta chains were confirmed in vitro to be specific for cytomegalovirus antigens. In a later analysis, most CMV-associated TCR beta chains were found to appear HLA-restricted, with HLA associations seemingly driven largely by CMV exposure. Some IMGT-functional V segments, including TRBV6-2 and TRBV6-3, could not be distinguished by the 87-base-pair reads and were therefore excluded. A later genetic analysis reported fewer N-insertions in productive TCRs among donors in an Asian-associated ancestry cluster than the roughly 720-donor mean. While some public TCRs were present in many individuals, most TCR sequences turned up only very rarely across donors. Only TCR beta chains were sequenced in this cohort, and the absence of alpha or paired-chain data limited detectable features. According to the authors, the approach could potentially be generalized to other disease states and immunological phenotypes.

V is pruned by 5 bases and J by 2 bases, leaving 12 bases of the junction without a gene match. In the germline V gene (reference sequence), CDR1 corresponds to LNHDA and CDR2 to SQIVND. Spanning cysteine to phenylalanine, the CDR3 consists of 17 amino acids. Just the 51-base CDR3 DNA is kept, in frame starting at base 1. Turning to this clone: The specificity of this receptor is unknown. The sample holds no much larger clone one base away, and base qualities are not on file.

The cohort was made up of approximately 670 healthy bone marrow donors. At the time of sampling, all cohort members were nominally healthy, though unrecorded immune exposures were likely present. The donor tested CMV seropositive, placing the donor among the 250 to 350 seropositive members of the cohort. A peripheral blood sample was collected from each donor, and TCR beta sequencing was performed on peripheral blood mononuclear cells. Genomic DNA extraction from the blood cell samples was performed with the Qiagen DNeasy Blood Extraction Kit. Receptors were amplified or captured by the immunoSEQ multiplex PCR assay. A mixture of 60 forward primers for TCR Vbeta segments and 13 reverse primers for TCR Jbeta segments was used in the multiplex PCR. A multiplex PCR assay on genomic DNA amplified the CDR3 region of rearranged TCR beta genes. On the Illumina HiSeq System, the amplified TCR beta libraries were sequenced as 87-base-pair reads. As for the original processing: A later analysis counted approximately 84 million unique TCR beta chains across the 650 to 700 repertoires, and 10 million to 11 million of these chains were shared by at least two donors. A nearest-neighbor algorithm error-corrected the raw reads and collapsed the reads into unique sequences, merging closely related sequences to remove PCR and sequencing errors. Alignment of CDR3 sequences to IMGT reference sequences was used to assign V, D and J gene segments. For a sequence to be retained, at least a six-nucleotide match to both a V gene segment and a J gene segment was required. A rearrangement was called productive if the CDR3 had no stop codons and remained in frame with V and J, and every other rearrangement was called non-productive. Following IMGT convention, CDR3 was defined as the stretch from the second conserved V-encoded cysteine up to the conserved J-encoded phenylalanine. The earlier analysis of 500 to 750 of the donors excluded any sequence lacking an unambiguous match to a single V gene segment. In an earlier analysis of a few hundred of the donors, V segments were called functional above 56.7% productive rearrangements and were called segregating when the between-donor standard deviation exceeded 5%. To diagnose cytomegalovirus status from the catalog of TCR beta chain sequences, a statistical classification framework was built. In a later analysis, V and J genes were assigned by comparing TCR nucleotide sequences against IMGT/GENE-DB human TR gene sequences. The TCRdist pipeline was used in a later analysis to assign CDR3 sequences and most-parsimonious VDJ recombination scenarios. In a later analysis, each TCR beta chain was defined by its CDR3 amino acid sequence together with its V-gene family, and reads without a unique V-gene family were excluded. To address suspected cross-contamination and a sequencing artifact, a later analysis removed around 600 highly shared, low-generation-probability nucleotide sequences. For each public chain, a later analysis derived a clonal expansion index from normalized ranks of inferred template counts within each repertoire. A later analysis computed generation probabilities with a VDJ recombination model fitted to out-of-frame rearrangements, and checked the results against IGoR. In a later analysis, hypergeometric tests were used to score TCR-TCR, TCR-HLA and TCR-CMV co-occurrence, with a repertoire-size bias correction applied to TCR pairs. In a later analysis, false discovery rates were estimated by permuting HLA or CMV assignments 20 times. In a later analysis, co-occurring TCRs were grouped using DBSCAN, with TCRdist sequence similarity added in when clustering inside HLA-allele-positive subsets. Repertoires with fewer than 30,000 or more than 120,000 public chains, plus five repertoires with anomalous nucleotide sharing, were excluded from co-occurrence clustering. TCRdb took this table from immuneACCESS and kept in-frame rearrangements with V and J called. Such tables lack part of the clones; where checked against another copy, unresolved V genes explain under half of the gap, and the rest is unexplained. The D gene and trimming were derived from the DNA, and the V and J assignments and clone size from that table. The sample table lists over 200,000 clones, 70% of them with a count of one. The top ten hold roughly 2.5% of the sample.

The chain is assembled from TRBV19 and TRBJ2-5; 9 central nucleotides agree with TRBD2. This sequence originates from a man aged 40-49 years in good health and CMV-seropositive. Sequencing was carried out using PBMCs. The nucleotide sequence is TGTGCCAGTAGTCCTCTGGGTCTAGCGGGGTCACAAGAGACCCAGTACTTC. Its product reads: CASSPLGLAGSQETQYF.